These 17 T cell receptor beta chains share one sample of origin, sequenced in a study of T cells in Graves' hyperthyroidism and ophthalmopathy. RNA transcripts provided the source from which TCR beta CDR3 regions were amplified. HTBI primers were the set used in a first-round RT-PCR of the TCR CDR3. TCRdb itself ran the multiplex PCR reads through MiXCR, one entry per CDR3 protein. The table records some 490,000 distinct CDR3 sequences, about 22% of them present only once. Material for sequencing was blood. Every receptor here comes from a woman between 70 and 85 years old with Graves' ophthalmopathy.

This clonotype has a handful of counts. This chain connects TRBV10-3 to TRBJ2-1; TRBD1 or TRBD2 may be the D gene (5 bases each). This CDR3 has 14 residues. Trimming removed 3 bases from V and 10 bases from J, with 16 bases in between. Germline CDR1 is ENHRY and CDR2 is SYGVKD. CDR3 protein: CAISEAGARKEQFF. The CDR3 DNA follows: TGTGCCATCAGTGAAGCCGGGGCCCGGAAAGAGCAGTTCTTC.

This clonotype occurred a few times. V is TRBV7-2 and J is TRBJ1-4; TRBD1 might be the D (6 bases). CDR3 size: 13 residues. Looked up from germline, CDR1 is SGHTA and CDR2 is FQGNSA. Between the trimmed V and J ends, which lost 5 bases and 7 bases, there was a span of 11 bases. This chain's CDR3 is CASSTGWGEKLFF. The CDR3 DNA reads as TGTGCCAGCAGCACAGGGTGGGGTGAAAAACTGTTTTTT.

This clonotype was detected a few times. The V gene is TRBV30, the J gene TRBJ1-1, with a weak D call TRBD1 (6 bases). The V gene's germline CDR1 is GTSNPN and CDR2 SVGIG (reference sequence). With 8 bases removed from V and 0 bases from J, the gap between germline ends came to 10 bases. The CDR3 contains 12 residues. The CDR3 nucleotides are TGTGCCGGAGACAGGCTGAACACTGAAGCTTTCTTT. The encoded protein is CAGDRLNTEAFF.

This rearrangement joins TRBV28 to TRBJ2-2; the D gene is possibly TRBD2 (6 bases). Trimming took 4 bases from V and 4 from J, leaving 16 bases between them. The CDR3 sequence is 16 residues long. From germline, CDR1 is MDHEN and CDR2 SYDVKM. CDR3 in amino acids: CASSSSWAGPTGELFF. The CDR3 nucleotides are TGTGCCAGCAGTTCATCTTGGGCGGGGCCCACCGGGGAGCTGTTTTTT.

Many counts were recorded for this clonotype. The chain joins TRBV12-3 or TRBV12-4 to TRBJ2-1; TRBD2 is a possible D gene (5 bases). V was shortened by 3 bases and J by 0 bases, with 12 bases between the two germline ends. This CDR3 comprises 16 residues. The CDR3 nucleotides are TGTGCCAGCAGTTTCCGGCGGGCAAGCTCCTACAATGAGCAGTTCTTC. Amino acids: CASSFRRASSYNEQFF.

The chain links TRBV19 to TRBJ2-1; 7 bases are a match to TRBD1. The CDR3 extends over 13 amino acids. Germline V gene sequence: CDR1 LNHDA, CDR2 SQIVND (reference sequence). Trimming cost V 9 bases and J 0 bases; bases outside gene matches: 2. CDR3 in amino acids: CASGTVSYNEQFF. Here the CDR3 DNA reads TGTGCCAGCGGGACAGTCTCCTACAATGAGCAGTTCTTC.

The chain has TRBV25-1 and TRBJ2-3, with 7 bases aligning to TRBD2. J was trimmed by 9 bases and V by 2 bases; bases with no gene match: 8. This CDR3 has 14 residues. CDR1 and CDR2 from the germline V gene are MGHDK and SYGVNS. CDR3 in DNA: TGTGCCAGCAGTGAAGCCCCGACTAGCTTCACGCAGTATTTT. Translated, it gives CASSEAPTSFTQYF. Using reference TRBV25-1 and TRBJ2-3 for the parts outside the CDR3, the full variable domain is EADIYQTPRYLVIGTGKKITLECSQTMGHDKMYWYQQDPGMELHLIHYSYGVNSTEKGDLSSESTVSRIRTEHFPLTLESARPSHTSQYLCASSEAPTSFTQYFGPGTRLTVL.

Only one count was recorded for this clonotype. V is TRBV6-2 or TRBV6-3 and J is TRBJ1-2, with D perhaps matching TRBD1 (6 bases). This CDR3 spans 15 amino acids. Germline lookup yields CDR1 MNHEY and CDR2 SVGEGT. Deletions cut 7 bases from V and 6 bases from J, with 21 bases between. CDR3 DNA sequence: TGTGCCAGCACTCCATGGGGGGCGGGCGGCCATGGCTACACCTTC. Amino acid sequence: CASTPWGAGGHGYTF.

The chain joins TRBV5-1 to TRBJ2-3; D is possibly TRBD1 (5 bases). The DNA end is more similar to TRBJ1-5, so the J call may be wrong. Germline CDR1 reads SGHRS; CDR2 reads YFSETQ. This CDR3 comprises 15 residues. In DNA form, the CDR3 reads TGCGCCAGCAGCTTGGAAGGGGTTCCGGGGCAGGCGCAGCATTTT. Its translation is CASSLEGVPGQAQHF.

This clonotype was picked up a small number of times. The V and J genes are TRBV28 and TRBJ2-6, with D unresolved. With 7 bases removed from V and 0 bases from J, the gap between germline ends came to 19 bases. The CDR3 totals 18 residues. Germline V lookup: CDR1 MDHEN, CDR2 SYDVKM. In DNA form, the CDR3 reads TGTGCCAGCACGATTTACACCGTTTCTAGCTCTGGGGCCAACGTCCTGACTTTC. Amino acid sequence: CASTIYTVSSSGANVLTF. Looking up the rest from reference TRBV28 and TRBJ2-6 gives the full variable domain: DVKVTQSSRYLVKRTGEKVFLECVQDMDHENMFWYRQDPGLGLRLIYFSYDVKMKEKGDIPEGYSVSREKKERFSLILESASTNQTSMYLCASTIYTVSSSGANVLTFGAGSRLTVL.

The genes are TRBV19 and TRBJ1-2; perhaps TRBD1 as D (5 bases). The V and J ends lost 3 bases and 4 bases respectively, with 9 bases between them. The CDR3 loop spans 13 amino acids. Germline CDR1 is LNHDA and CDR2 is SQIVND (reference sequence). The CDR3 DNA follows: TGTGCCAGTAGTATGGACAAGTCCTATGGCTACACCTTC. Amino acid sequence: CASSMDKSYGYTF.

The V gene is TRBV20-1, the J gene TRBJ2-7; D is unclear. This CDR3 is 15 amino acids long. Trimming shortened V by 0 bases and J by 1 base, and 13 bases separated the two germline ends. Germline CDR1 DFQATT, CDR2 SNEGSKA (reference sequence). The CDR3 region is CSARDSARISYEQYF. CDR3 DNA sequence: TGCAGTGCTAGAGATTCGGCCAGAATATCCTACGAGCAGTACTTC.

This clonotype was seen many times. J is TRBJ1-5 and V is TRBV3-1, with no clear D. Germline V gene sequence: CDR1 LGHDT, CDR2 YNNKEL (reference sequence). The CDR3 spans 14 residues. Trimming removed 1 base at V and 4 bases at J, with 8 bases between. The CDR3 spells CASSQGSGNQPQHF. CDR3 nucleotides: TGTGCCAGCAGCCAAGGTAGCGGGAATCAGCCCCAGCATTTT.

In its sample, this clonotype was seen many times. The chain recombines TRBV2 with TRBJ2-3; D gene uncertain. Germline CDR1 is SNHLY and CDR2 is FYNNEI. V was shortened by 8 bases and J by 5 bases, with 8 bases between the two germline ends. CDR3 length: 11 residues. In nucleotides, the CDR3 is TGTGCCAGCTTCGTCGGAGATACGCAGTATTTT. Its protein is CASFVGDTQYF.

This clonotype was seen many times. The rearrangement uses TRBV11-2 and TRBJ1-1, with 11 bases identical to TRBD1. Germline loops: CDR1 SGHAT, CDR2 FQNNGV. With 4 bases clipped from V and 4 bases from J, the junction kept 8 bases outside the gene matches. This CDR3 has 16 amino acids. The CDR3 protein is CASSSWTGGRVTEAFF. As DNA, the CDR3 is TGTGCCAGCAGCTCCTGGACAGGGGGCCGGGTCACTGAAGCTTTCTTT.

This clonotype has a handful of counts. The CDR3 sequence is CASSVGLRNEQFF. The CDR3 DNA sequence: TGTGCCAGCAGCGTAGGTCTTAGGAATGAGCAGTTCTTC. The chain joins TRBV9 to TRBJ2-1, with no clear D. Trimming stripped 0 bases from V and 7 bases from J, with 8 bases between. The CDR3 is 13 residues long. Germline V CDR1 and CDR2: SGDLS, YYNGEE.

This clonotype was detected a few times. V is TRBV7-9 and J is TRBJ1-5; tentatively, D is TRBD1 (6 bases). Germline assignment: CDR1 SEHNR and CDR2 FQNEAQ (reference sequence). This CDR3 region has 16 residues. V lost 5 bases, J lost 0 bases, and 14 bases lay in between. In DNA form, the CDR3 reads TGTGCCAGCAGCCCCGAGCAGGGGCATAGCAATCAGCCCCAGCATTTT. It encodes CASSPEQGHSNQPQHF.